What follows are 12 T cell receptor beta chains derived from one specimen sequenced in a study of T cell responses to AZD1222 COVID-19 vaccine. Clones were sequenced by immunoSEQ multiplex PCR, and TCRdb holds only the in-frame ones, with some missing. The sample records about 180,000 clones, about nine tenths being singletons. Material: peripheral blood, obtained 28 days after the second AZD1222 dose. The receptors shown here come from an adult who received the AZD1222 COVID-19 vaccine.

The rearrangement joins TRBV14 to TRBJ2-2; D is unresolved. The CDR3 extends over 15 amino acids. V gave up 0 bases and J gave up 6 bases, with 11 bases separating them. Germline CDR1 reads SGHDN; CDR2 reads FVKESK. CDR3 sequence: CASSQDTSAAGELFF. The CDR3 nucleotides read TGTGCCAGCAGCCAAGACACGTCGGCGGCCGGGGAGCTGTTTTTT.

V is TRBV9 and J is TRBJ2-7; 14 bases map to TRBD2. CDR1 and CDR2 (germline): SGDLS, YYNGEE. Germline trimming cut 1 base from V and 7 bases from J; bases unmatched to any gene: 7. The CDR3 length is 16 residues. The CDR3 is CASSVRRGLAGEEQYF. The DNA of the CDR3 is TGTGCCAGCAGCGTAAGAAGGGGACTAGCGGGGGAGGAGCAGTACTTC.

The chain has TRBV6-5 and TRBJ1-6; D ambiguous. Trimming removed 8 bases from V and 4 bases from J, with 15 bases in between. Per germline, CDR1 MNHEY and CDR2 SVGAGI. The CDR3 extends over 15 amino acids. CDR3 DNA sequence: TGTGCCAGCCGTTCGGCCCGCCCTTATAATTCACCCCTCCACTTT. This codes for CASRSARPYNSPLHF.

This clone was seen just once. The CDR3 DNA is TGTGCCAGCAGCTTCCTACCCCGAGAGACCCAGTACTTC. Its translation is CASSFLPRETQYF. This chain links TRBV7-2 with TRBJ2-5; D remains unclear. Deletions cut 3 bases from V and 4 bases from J, with 9 bases between. The CDR3 totals 13 residues. CDR1 and CDR2 from the germline V gene are SGHTA and FQGNSA.

The CDR3 protein is CASSDDQGSPYNEQFF. For the CDR3, the DNA is TGTGCCAGCAGCGACGACCAGGGGTCCCCCTACAATGAGCAGTTCTTC. The V and J genes are TRBV11-2 and TRBJ2-1; D might be TRBD1 (6 bases). Germline values: CDR1 SGHAT, CDR2 FQNNGV. Between the trimmed V and J ends, which lost 5 bases and 2 bases, there was a span of 16 bases. This CDR3 is 16 amino acids long.

V usage is TRBV19 and J usage is TRBJ1-5; 10 bases map to TRBD1. V lost 8 bases to trimming and J lost 2 bases; unmatched junction nucleotides: 3. The CDR3 totals 14 residues. Germline CDR1 LNHDA, CDR2 SQIVND (reference sequence). CDR3 DNA sequence: TGTGCCAGTGCCGGGACAGGGGGCAATCAGCCCCAGCATTTT. It yields the protein CASAGTGGNQPQHF. The full variable domain, completed using reference TRBV19 and TRBJ1-5, is DGGITQSPKYLFRKEGQNVTLSCEQNLNHDAMYWYRQDPGQGLRLIYYSQIVNDFQKGDIAEGYSVSREKKESFPLTVTSAQKNPTAFYLCASAGTGGNQPQHFGDGTRLSIL.

This chain joins TRBV5-1 and TRBJ2-1, with D possibly TRBD2 on 5 matching bases. CDR1 and CDR2 from the germline V gene are SGHRS and YFSETQ. V was cut by 4 bases and J by 5 bases, with 19 bases left in between. The CDR3 runs to 16 residues. The CDR3 DNA sequence: TGCGCCAGCAGCCGCGGACCAGCGGAGCTACACAATGAGCAGTTCTTC. Protein sequence: CASSRGPAELHNEQFF.

This clone was seen a single time. The chain combines TRBV3-1 (or the pseudogene TRBV3-2) with TRBJ1-1; D remains ambiguous. V was trimmed by 4 bases and J by 0 bases, leaving 6 bases between them. Germline V CDR1 and CDR2: LGHDT, YNNKEL (reference sequence). CDR3 size: 13 residues. The CDR3 bases are TGTGCCAGCAGCCCTGGGTTGAACACTGAAGCTTTCTTT. Translated, it gives CASSPGLNTEAFF.

CDR3 sequence reads: CASSPNREDQPQHF. The CDR3 nucleotides are TGTGCCAGCAGCCCAAACAGGGAGGATCAGCCCCAGCATTTT. The rearrangement joins TRBV11-3 to TRBJ1-5; possibly TRBD1 for D (6 bases). Trimming took 5 bases from V and 5 from J, leaving 13 bases between them. Germline V gene data show CDR1 as SGHNT and CDR2 as YENEEA. This CDR3 is built from 14 residues.

The chain joins TRBV19 to TRBJ2-2, with D possibly being TRBD1 (6 bases). Trimming took 6 bases from V and 6 from J, leaving 14 bases between them. This CDR3 has 14 amino acids. The V gene's germline CDR1 is LNHDA and CDR2 SQIVND (reference sequence). This chain's CDR3 is CASSPFRGSGELFF. The DNA for the CDR3 is TGTGCCAGTAGCCCATTCAGGGGTTCCGGGGAGCTGTTTTTT.

CDR3 nucleotide sequence: TGTGCCAGCAACCTACAGGGGACCAATTCACCCCTCCACTTT. It translates to CASNLQGTNSPLHF. The rearrangement uses TRBV5-4 and TRBJ1-6; 7 positions match TRBD1. The germline gives CDR1 SGHNT, CDR2 YYREEE (reference sequence). CDR3 length equals 14 residues. The ends lost 6 bases at V and 7 bases at J; junction bases unmatched: 7.

The chain is built from TRBV3-1 (or the pseudogene TRBV3-2) and TRBJ1-4; D remains ambiguous. Germline lookup yields CDR1 LGHDT and CDR2 YNNKEL (reference sequence). Trimming stripped 2 bases from V and 8 bases from J, with 12 bases between. The CDR3 loop spans 14 amino acids. The CDR3 coding sequence is TGTGCCAGCAGCCAAACGGTGACACCAGAAAAACTGTTTTTT. Its protein product is CASSQTVTPEKLFF.